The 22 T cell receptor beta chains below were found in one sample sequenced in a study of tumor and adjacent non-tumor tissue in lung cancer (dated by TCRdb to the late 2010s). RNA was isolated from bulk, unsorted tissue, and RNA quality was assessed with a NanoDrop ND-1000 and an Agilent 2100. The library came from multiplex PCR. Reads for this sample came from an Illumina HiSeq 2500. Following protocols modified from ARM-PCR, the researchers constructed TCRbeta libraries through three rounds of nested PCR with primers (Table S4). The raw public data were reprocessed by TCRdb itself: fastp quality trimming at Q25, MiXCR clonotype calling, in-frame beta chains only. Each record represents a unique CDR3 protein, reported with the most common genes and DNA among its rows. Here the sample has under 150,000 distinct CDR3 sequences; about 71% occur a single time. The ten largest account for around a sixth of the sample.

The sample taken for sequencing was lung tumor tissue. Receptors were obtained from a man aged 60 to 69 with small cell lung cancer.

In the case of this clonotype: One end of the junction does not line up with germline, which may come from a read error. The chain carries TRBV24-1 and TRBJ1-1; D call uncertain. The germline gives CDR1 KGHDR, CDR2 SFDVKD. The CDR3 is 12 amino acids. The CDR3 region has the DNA TGTGCCGCCAGTGATGTCAACACTGAAGCTTTCTTT. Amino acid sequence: CAASDVNTEAFF.

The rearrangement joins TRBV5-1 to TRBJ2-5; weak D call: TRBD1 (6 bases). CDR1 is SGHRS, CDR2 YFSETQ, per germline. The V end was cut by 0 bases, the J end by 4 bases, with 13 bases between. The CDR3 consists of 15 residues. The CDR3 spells CASSLASTGRETQYF. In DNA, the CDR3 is TGCGCCAGCAGCTTGGCCTCTACAGGGCGAGAGACCCAGTACTTC.

The CDR3 spells CASSLEAGGLSADTQYF. The CDR3 region has the DNA TGTGCCAGCAGCTTAGAGGCGGGAGGACTTAGCGCAGATACGCAGTATTTT. The gene calls are TRBV7-9 and TRBJ2-3; 8 nucleotides line up with TRBD2. The length of the CDR3 is 17 residues. Germline lookup yields CDR1 SEHNR and CDR2 FQNEAQ (reference sequence). J gave up 4 bases and V 1 base, and 10 bases lay outside the gene matches. The full variable domain, completed using reference TRBV7-9 and TRBJ2-3, is DTGVSQNPRHKITKRGQNVTFRCDPISEHNRLYWYRQTLGQGPEFLTYFQNEAQLEKSRLLSDRFSAERPKGSFSTLEIQRTEQGDSAMYLCASSLEAGGLSADTQYFGPGTRLTVL.

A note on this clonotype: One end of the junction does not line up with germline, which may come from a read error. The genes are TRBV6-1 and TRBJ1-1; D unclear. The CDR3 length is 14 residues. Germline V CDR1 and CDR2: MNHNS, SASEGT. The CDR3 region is CASNEANPNTEASF. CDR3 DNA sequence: TGTGCCAGCAATGAAGCGAACCCGAACACTGAAGCTTCCTTT.

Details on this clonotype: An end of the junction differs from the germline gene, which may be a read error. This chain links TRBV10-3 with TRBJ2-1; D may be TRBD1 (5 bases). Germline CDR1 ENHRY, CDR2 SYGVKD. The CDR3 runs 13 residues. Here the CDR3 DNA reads TGTGCCATCAGTGATAGGGGTGACAATGGGCAGTTCTTC. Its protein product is CAISDRGDNGQFF.

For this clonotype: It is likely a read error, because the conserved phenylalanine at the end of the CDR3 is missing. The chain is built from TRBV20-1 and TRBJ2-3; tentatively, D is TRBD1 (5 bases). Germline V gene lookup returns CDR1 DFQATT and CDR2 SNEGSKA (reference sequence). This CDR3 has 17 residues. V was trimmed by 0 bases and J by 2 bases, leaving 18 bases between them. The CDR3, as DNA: TGCAGTGCTAGAGAAAAGGGGCTGTCTGGATTCACAGATACGCAGTATTTG. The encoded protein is CSAREKGLSGFTDTQYL.

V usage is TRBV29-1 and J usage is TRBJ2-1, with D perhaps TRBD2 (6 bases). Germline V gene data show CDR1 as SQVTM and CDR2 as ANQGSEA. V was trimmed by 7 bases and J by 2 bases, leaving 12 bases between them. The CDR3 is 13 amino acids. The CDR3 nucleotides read TGCAGCGGTAGGGAGGACCCCTACAATGAGCAGTTCTTC. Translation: CSGREDPYNEQFF.

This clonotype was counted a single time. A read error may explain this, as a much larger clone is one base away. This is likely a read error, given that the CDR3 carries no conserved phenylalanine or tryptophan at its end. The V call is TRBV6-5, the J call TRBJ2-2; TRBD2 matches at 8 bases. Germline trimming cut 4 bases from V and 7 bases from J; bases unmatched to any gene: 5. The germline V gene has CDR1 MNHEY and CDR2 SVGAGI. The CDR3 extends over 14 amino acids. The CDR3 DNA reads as TGTGCCAGCAGTTCGACTAGCGTGGGCGGGGAGCTGTTTCTT. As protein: CASSSTSVGGELFL.

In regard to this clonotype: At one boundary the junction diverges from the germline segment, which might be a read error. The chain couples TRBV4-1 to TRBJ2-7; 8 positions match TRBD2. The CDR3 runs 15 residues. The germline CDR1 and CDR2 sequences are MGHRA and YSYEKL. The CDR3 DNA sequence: TGCGTCAGCAGTGAGGGACTAGAGGGAAACTATGAGCAGTACTTC. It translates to CVSSEGLEGNYEQYF.

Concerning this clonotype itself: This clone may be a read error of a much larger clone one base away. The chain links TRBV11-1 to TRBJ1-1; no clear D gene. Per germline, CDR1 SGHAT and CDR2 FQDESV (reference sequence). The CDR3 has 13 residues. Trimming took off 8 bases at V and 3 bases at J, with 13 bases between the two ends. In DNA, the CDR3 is TGTGCCAGCCGAGCCCACACGGACACTGAAGCTTTCTTT. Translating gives CASRAHTDTEAFF.

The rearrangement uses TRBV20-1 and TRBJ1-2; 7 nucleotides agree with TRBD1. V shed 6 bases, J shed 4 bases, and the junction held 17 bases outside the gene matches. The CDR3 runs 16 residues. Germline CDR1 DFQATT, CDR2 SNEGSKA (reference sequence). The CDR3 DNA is TGCAGTGCCCCGACAGGGCATATCAGCCACGGCTATGGCTACACCTTC. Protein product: CSAPTGHISHGYGYTF.

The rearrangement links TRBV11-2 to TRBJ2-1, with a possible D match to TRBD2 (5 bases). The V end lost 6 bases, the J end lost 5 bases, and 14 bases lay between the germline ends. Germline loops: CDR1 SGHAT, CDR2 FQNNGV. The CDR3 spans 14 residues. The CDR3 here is CASSLWRMDNEQFF. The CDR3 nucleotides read TGTGCCAGCAGTTTATGGAGGATGGACAATGAGCAGTTCTTC.

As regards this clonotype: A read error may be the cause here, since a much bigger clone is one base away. The CDR3 nucleotides read TGCAGTGCTGACCTAGTGCATACGCGGTATTTT. This codes for CSADLVHTRYF. V usage is TRBV20-1 and J usage is TRBJ2-3; no definite D call. The CDR3 runs 11 residues. The germline gives CDR1 DFQATT, CDR2 SNEGSKA (reference sequence).

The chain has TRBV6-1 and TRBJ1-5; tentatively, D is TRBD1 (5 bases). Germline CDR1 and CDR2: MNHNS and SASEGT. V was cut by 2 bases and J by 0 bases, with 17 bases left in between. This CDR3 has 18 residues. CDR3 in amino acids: CASSEMQGGAYSNQPQHF. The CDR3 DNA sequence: TGTGCCAGCAGTGAAATGCAGGGTGGGGCATATAGCAATCAGCCCCAGCATTTT.

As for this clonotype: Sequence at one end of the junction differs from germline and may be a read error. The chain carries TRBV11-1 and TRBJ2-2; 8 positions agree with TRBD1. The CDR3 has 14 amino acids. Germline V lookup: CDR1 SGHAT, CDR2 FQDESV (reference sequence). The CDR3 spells CASSSGQATGELLF. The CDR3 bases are TGTGCCAGCAGCTCGGGACAGGCTACCGGGGAGCTGTTATTC.

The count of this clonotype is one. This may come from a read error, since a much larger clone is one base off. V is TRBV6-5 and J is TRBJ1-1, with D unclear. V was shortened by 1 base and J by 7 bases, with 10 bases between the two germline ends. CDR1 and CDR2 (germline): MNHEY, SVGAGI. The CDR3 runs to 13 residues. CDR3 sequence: CASSYFVCFEAFF. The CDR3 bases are TGTGCCAGCAGTTACTTCGTCTGTTTTGAAGCTTTCTTT.

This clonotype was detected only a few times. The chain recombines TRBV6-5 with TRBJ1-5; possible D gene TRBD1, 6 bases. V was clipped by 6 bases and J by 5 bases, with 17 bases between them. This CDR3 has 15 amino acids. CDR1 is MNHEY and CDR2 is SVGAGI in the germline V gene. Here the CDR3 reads CASRMGTTSDQPQHF. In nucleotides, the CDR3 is TGTGCCAGCAGGATGGGGACAACGTCGGATCAGCCCCAGCATTTT.

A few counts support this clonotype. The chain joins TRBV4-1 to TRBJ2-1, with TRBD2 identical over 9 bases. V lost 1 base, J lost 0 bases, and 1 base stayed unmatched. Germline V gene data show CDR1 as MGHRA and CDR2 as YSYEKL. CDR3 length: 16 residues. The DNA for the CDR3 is TGCGCCAGCAGCCAAGTTAGCGGGAGCTCCTACAATGAGCAGTTCTTC. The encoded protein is CASSQVSGSSYNEQFF.

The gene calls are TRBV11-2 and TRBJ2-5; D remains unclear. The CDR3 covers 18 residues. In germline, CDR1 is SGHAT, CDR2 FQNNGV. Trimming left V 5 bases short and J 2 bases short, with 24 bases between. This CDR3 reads CASSIVTGLLIKQETQYF. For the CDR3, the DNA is TGTGCCAGCAGCATAGTAACGGGCCTCCTTATCAAACAAGAGACCCAGTACTTC.

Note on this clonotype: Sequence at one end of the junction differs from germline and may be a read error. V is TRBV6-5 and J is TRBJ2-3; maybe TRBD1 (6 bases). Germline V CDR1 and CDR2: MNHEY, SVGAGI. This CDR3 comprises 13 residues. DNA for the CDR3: TGTGCCGGCAGTCGCCAAGGGACAAATGCGCAGTATTTT. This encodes CAGSRQGTNAQYF.

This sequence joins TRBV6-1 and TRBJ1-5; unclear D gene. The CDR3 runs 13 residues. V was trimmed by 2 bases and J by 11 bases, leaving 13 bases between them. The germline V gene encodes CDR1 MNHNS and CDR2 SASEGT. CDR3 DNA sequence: TGTGCCAGCAGTGAAATCCAGAACCAGTCCCAGCATTTT. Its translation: CASSEIQNQSQHF.

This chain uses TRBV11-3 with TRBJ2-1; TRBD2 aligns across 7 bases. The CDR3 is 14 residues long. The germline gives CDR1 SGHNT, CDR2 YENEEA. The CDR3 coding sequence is TGTGACTGCGGATCATGCGGGAGCTACAATGAGCAGTTCTTC. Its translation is CDCGSCGSYNEQFF.